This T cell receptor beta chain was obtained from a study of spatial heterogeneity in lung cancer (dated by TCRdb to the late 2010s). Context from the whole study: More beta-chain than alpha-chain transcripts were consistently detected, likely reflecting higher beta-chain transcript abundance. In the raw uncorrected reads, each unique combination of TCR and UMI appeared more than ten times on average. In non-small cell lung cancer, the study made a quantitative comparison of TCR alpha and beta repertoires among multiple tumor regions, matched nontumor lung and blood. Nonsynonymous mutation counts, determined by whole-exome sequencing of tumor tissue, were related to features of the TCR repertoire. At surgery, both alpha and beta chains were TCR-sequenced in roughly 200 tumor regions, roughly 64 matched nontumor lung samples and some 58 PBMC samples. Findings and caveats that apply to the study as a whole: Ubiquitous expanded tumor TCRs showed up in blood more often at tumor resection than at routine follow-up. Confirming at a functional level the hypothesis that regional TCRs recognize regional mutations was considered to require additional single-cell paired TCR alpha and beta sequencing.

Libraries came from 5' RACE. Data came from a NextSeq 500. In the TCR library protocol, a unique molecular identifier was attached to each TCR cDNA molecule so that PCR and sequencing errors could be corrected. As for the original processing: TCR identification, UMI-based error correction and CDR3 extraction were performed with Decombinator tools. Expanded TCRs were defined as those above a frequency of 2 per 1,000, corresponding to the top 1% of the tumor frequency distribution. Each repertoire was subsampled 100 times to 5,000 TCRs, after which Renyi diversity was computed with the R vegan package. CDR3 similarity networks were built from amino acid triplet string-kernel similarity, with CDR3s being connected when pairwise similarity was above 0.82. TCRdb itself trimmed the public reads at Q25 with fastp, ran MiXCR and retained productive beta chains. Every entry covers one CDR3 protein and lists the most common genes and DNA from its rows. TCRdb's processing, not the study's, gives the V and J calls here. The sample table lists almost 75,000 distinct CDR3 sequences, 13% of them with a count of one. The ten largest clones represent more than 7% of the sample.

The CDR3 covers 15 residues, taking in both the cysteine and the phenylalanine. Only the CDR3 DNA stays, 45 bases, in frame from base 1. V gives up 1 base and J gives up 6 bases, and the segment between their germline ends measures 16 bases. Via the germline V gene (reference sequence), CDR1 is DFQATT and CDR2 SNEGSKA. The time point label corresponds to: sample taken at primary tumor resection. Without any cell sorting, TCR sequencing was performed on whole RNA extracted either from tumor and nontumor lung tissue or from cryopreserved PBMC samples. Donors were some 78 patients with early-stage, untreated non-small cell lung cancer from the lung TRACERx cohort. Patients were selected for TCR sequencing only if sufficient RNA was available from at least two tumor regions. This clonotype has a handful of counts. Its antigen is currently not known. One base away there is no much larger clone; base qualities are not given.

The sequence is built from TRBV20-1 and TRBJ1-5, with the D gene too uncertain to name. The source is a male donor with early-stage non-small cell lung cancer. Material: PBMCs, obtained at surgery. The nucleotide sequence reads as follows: TGCAGTGCTAGAGGGGTGGCGGGTGGAGGTCAGCCCCAGCATTTT. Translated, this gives CSARGVAGGGQPQHF.